This T cell receptor beta chain was found in a study of CD8 T cells in Susac syndrome (dated by TCRdb to the late 2010s). Study-wide context: Whether CD8+ T cell activation and differentiation in Susac syndrome was antigen driven was tested using repertoire sequencing. The clonality of the CD8+ T cell repertoire was compared across approximately 11 healthy donors, some 14 Susac syndrome patients and under 18 multiple sclerosis patients. What the authors observed across the whole study: The study acknowledged that relatively few individuals were included in the TCR sequencing and HLA analysis.

On this clonotype: Which antigen it targets is not known. It has no much larger one-base neighbor in the sample; base qualities were not kept.

Peripheral blood CD8+ and CD4+ T cells from healthy donors, Susac syndrome patients and multiple sclerosis patients were profiled by high-throughput TCR beta sequencing. The healthy donors served as controls matched for age and sex. CD8+ TEMRA cells were enriched by FACS, while bulk CD8+ and CD4+ T cells were purified by magnetic negative isolation. Blood was drawn into EDTA tubes, processed within 24 hours, and PBMCs were isolated by density gradient centrifugation. PBMCs intended for TCR sequencing were frozen in liquid nitrogen and were later thawed in a 37 degrees C water bath. The sorted or isolated CD4+, CD8+ and CD8+ TEMRA cells had a purity of 90% or higher. RNA was extracted with the RNeasy kit and about 0.5 to 1 ug was reverse transcribed using random hexamers. TCR beta CDR3 regions were amplified with the immunoSEQ multiplex PCR assay covering 54 Vbeta and 13 Jbeta segments. To correct PCR amplification bias, a synthetic template baseline was used for both primer optimization and computational correction. On the study's bioinformatics: Reads were assigned to V, D and J genes according to IMGT and analyzed in immunoSEQ Analyzer, with only productive sequences retained. To calculate clonality, Shannon entropy was normalized by log2 of the number of productive unique sequences and then subtracted from one. For each patient and control, public and private clones were evaluated within the 100 most prevalent clones. Clones were defined as Susac-specific if absent from the healthy and MS cohorts, from 900 to 1,300 published viral clones and from other ImmuneACCESS disease sequences. TCRdb itself trimmed the public reads at Q25 with fastp, ran MiXCR and retained productive beta chains. Every entry covers one CDR3 protein and lists the most common genes and DNA from its rows. The V and J calls reflect TCRdb's pipeline rather than the authors' work. A total of more than 110,000 distinct CDR3 sequences appear in this sample, around 94% of them only once. Approximately 0.25% of the sample is held by the ten biggest clonotypes.

The CDR3, from cysteine to phenylalanine, totals 14 residues. This entry keeps only the CDR3 DNA: 42 bases, framed from base 1. V and J are trimmed by 3 bases and 9 bases, and the gene matches miss 7 bases of the junction. For CDR1 and CDR2, the germline V gene (reference sequence) lists MNHEY and SMNVEV. This sequence was found in a human donor in good health. Sequenced material: CD8+ T cells from PBMCs. The sequence links TRBV27 to TRBJ2-1; 8 middle bases align to TRBD2. CDR3 sequence: CASSFTGGSSEQFF. The DNA reads TGTGCCAGCAGTTTTACGGGAGGGTCGAGTGAGCAGTTCTTC.